The entry below describes one T cell receptor beta chain. This receptor's antigen is unknown. There are no base qualities to consult, and no much larger clone falls within one base. The receptor library was made with the immunoSEQ multiplex PCR assay. In a multiplexed PCR, the TR loci were amplified; reverse primers were designed against J gene segments, whereas forward primers were designed against V gene segments. The amplified CDR3 regions were sequenced using the Illumina HiSeq System. The paper's processing steps were these. To strip out PCR and sequencing errors and collapse the data into unique sequences, a nearest-neighbour algorithm merged closely related reads. Repertoires were summarised by clonality and by T cell density, defined as TR molecules per amount of genomic DNA input. Public TRs were defined as CDR3 amino acid sequences in at least 80% of unsorted samples, then tested for differential abundance between coeliac and control samples. Each lamina propria sample was queried against a list of over 200 published gliadin-specific TRB sequences. Kruskal-Wallis tests followed by Dunn post-tests were used to test for differences in clonality and density between disease groups. TCRdb holds this immuneACCESS table with in-frame rearrangements only. Some clones are missing; in checked studies, unresolved V genes explain under half, and the rest has no known cause. V, J and clone size derive from that table, while D and trimming were established from the DNA sequence. Within this sample are over 6,500 clones, with about 63% of them counted one time only. The ten biggest clones cover more than 3.5% of the sample.

The CDR3 holds 13 amino acids from the cysteine to the phenylalanine. The read is trimmed to its CDR3 DNA, 39 bases read in frame from base 1. V is shortened by 1 base, J by 4 bases, and the region joining them spans 7 bases. The germline V gene gives CDR1 as SNHLY and CDR2 as FYNNEI. The data are from a study of coeliac disease (dated by TCRdb to 2022 to 2024). In terms of the full investigation: Coeliac patients were classed as newly diagnosed active disease, refractory coeliac disease type I, or disease controlled by a gluten-free diet. The full study included 30 patients: around 22 with serologically confirmed coeliac disease and 8 controls with non-small intestinal disorders. TRB sequencing was successfully performed on samples from around 27 subjects, among which about two dozen paired bulk unsorted intraepithelial and lamina propria cell samples were included. Next-generation sequencing of rearranged TRB and TRG CDR3 regions was applied to small intestinal lymphocyte fractions from coeliac and non-coeliac patients. Because high-resolution HLA typing was not available, biased TRBV7-2 usage was examined as a proof of principle. The aim was to characterise TR repertoires of small intestinal T cells in active, refractory type I and gluten-free-diet-treated coeliac disease.

Study-level results and caveats: In the authors' view, the approach was unsuitable for unbiased detection of gliadin-specific T cells, since gliadin-specific T cells are scarce and rarely shared between patients. Active coeliac intraepithelial and lamina propria samples had lower TRB and TRG repertoire clonality than controls, suggesting that diverse T cells were recruited. Published gliadin-specific TRB sequences were detected in about 55% of the 18 coeliac lamina propria samples but in only 1 of 6 controls. High-purity fractions were not obtained when intraepithelial cells were separated from lamina propria cells, so cross-contamination between compartments was possible. TRB repertoires were largely private; most amino acid sequences were unique to one sample, and V-gene usage did not differ significantly by disease group.

Cells were frozen in liquid nitrogen in DMSO/FBS as aliquots of about half a million cells, with a single aliquot from each fraction going to sequencing. Endoscopy and small intestinal biopsy were performed in all 30 patients in the study. To release lamina propria cells, the biopsy tissue left over after intraepithelial cell isolation was digested with collagenase. Genomic DNA was extracted from frozen unsorted cell fractions using the Qiagen DNeasy blood extraction kit. The receptor chain draws on TRBV2 and TRBJ1-2; 5 matching bases give a weak D call of TRBD1. The sequenced sample was lamina propria lymphocytes from the gut. Interpreted using the paper, the cell subset or site label stands for: lamina propria cell (LPC) fraction of small intestinal biopsy. This receptor was identified in a young woman with active celiac disease. The CDR3: CASSEGQSYGYTF. The DNA sequence is TGTGCCAGCAGTGAAGGACAGAGCTATGGCTACACCTTC.